These 7 T cell receptor beta chains originate from one sample sequenced in a study of spatial heterogeneity in lung cancer. A single record per CDR3 protein comes from TCRdb applying MiXCR to the 5' RACE reads. The sample records approximately 21,000 distinct CDR3 sequences, 3% to 3.5% being singletons. Noted time point: sample taken at primary tumor resection. This material consisted of PBMCs, taken at surgery. The receptors were gathered from a female donor with early-stage non-small cell lung cancer.

By its share, this clonotype is medium-sized (0.01 to 0.1%). This chain joins TRBV28 and TRBJ2-1; D unresolved. The CDR3 has 12 amino acids. Looked up from germline, CDR1 is MDHEN and CDR2 is SYDVKM. V was pared by 3 bases and J by 7 bases, with 7 bases between. CDR3 sequence: CASSFNWNEQFF. The CDR3 DNA sequence: TGTGCCAGCAGTTTCAACTGGAATGAGCAGTTCTTC.

There are many counts of this clonotype. CDR3 loop: CASSATGMTEAFF. The CDR3 DNA reads as TGCGCCAGCAGCGCGACAGGGATGACTGAAGCTTTCTTT. The chain is built from TRBV5-1 and TRBJ1-1; 7 nucleotides line up with TRBD1. J lost 5 bases, V lost 4 bases, and 5 bases had no gene match. This CDR3 region has 13 residues. From germline, CDR1 is SGHRS and CDR2 YFSETQ.

This clonotype was counted ten times or more. The chain employs TRBV9 and TRBJ1-1, with 7 bases fitting TRBD1. CDR3 length equals 13 residues. Germline V CDR1 and CDR2: SGDLS, YYNGEE. Unmatched junction bases numbered 5, after V lost 3 bases and J lost 6 bases. The CDR3 nucleotides read TGTGCCAGCAGCGGAAGGACAGGCCCTGAAGCTTTCTTT. Encoded protein: CASSGRTGPEAFF.

This clonotype was detected many times. V is TRBV7-3 and J is TRBJ2-1; the D is unclear. CDR1 SGHTA and CDR2 FQGTGA come from the germline V gene. The CDR3 is 14 amino acids. Trimming shortened V by 4 bases and J by 0 bases, and 7 bases separated the two germline ends. CDR3 nucleotides: TGTGCCAGCAGCTATGATAGCTCCTACAATGAGCAGTTCTTC. Translation gives CASSYDSSYNEQFF.

This clonotype occurred many times. This chain connects TRBV20-1 to TRBJ2-1; 10 bases agree with TRBD2. Germline trimming cut 1 base from V and 7 bases from J; bases unmatched to any gene: 7. CDR1 is DFQATT, CDR2 SNEGSKA, per germline (reference sequence). The CDR3 covers 15 residues. The CDR3 sequence is CSARVSSGSGNEQFF. DNA of the CDR3: TGCAGTGCTAGAGTGTCTAGCGGGAGCGGAAATGAGCAGTTCTTC.

This clonotype has only a few counts. The V gene is TRBV14, the J gene TRBJ2-7, with 11 bases aligning to TRBD2. With V trimmed by 4 bases and J by 3 bases, 5 bases remained unmatched. The CDR3 has 15 amino acids. Germline CDR1 is SGHDN and CDR2 is FVKESK. In DNA, the CDR3 is TGTGCCAGCAGCCTTCGACTAGCGGGAAACTACGAGCAGTACTTC. Translating it yields CASSLRLAGNYEQYF. Using reference TRBV14 and TRBJ2-7 for the parts outside the CDR3, the full variable domain is EAGVTQFPSHSVIEKGQTVTLRCDPISGHDNLYWYRRVMGKEIKFLLHFVKESKQDESGMPNNRFLAERTGGTYSTLKVQPAELEDSGVYFCASSLRLAGNYEQYFGPGTRLTVT.

The V gene is TRBV7-3, the J gene TRBJ2-7, with D tentatively TRBD2 (6 bases). Looked up from germline, CDR1 is SGHTA and CDR2 is FQGTGA. The CDR3 extends over 15 amino acids. Trimming took off 5 bases at V and 0 bases at J, with 14 bases between the two ends. CDR3 sequence: CASSPGGPSSYEQYF. CDR3 DNA: TGTGCCAGCAGCCCCGGGGGTCCGAGCTCCTACGAGCAGTACTTC.